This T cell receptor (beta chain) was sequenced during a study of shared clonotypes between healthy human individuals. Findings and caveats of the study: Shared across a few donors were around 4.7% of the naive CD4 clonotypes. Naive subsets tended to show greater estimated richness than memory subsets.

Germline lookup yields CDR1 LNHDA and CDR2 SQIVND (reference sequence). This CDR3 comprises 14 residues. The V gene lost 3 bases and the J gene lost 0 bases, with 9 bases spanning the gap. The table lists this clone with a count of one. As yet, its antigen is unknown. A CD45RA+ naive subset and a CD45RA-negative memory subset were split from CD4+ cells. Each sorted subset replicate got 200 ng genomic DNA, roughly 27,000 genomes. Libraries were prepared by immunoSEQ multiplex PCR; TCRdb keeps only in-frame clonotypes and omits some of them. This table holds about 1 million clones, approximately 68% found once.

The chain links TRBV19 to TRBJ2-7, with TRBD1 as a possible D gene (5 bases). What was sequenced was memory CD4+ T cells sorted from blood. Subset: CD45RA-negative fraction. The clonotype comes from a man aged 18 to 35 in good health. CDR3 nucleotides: TGTGCCAGTAGTATTACAGGCTACTCCTACGAGCAGTACTTC. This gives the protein CASSITGYSYEQYF.